This entry concerns a single T cell receptor beta chain. Its cognate antigen is unknown. Trimming took 6 bases from V and 6 from J; bases not matched to a gene: 9. CDR3 size: 15 residues. Germline lookup yields CDR1 SNHLY and CDR2 FYNNEI. The PCR employed 60 Vbeta primers together with 13 Jbeta primers. Sequenced by immunoSEQ multiplex PCR; TCRdb stores in-frame clones only, minus some. Of about 130,000 clones in the sample, 80% were seen once. The data originate from a study of cytomegalovirus exposure and HLA in healthy donors. Findings and caveats of the study: Accurate HLA-A and HLA-B prediction from TCR beta sequences was reported for most subjects. Cytomegalovirus association was listed for about 160 TCR beta chains. Some V segments could not be told apart, so they were left out, TRBV6-2 and TRBV6-3 among them.

Sequences were obtained from PBMCs. The source is a man between 35 and 55 years old in good health and CMV-seronegative. This chain joins TRBV2 and TRBJ1-5; TRBD1 agrees at 9 bases. The CDR3 sequence: CASRPTGGFSQPQHF. The CDR3 DNA follows: TGTGCCAGCAGGCCAACAGGGGGCTTTAGTCAGCCCCAGCATTTT. The full variable domain, completed using reference TRBV2 and TRBJ1-5, is EPEVTQTPSHQVTQMGQEVILRCVPISNHLYFYWYRQILGQKVEFLVSFYNNEISEKSEIFDDQFSVERPDGSNFTLKIRSTKLEDSAMYFCASRPTGGFSQPQHFGDGTRLSIL.